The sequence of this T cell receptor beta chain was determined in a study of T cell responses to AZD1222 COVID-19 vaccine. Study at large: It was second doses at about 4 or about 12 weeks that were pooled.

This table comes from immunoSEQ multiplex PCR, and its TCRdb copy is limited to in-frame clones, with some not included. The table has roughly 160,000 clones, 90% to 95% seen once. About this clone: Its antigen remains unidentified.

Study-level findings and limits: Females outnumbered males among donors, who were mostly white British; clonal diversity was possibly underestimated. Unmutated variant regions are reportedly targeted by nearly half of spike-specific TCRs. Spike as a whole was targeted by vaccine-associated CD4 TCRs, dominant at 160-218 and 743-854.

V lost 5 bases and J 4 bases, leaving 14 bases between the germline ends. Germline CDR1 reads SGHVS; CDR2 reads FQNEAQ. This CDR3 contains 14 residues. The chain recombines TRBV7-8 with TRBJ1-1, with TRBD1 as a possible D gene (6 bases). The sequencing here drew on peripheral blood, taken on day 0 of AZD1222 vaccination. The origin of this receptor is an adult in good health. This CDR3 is CASSTWDTRTEAFF. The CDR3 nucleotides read TGTGCCAGCAGCACCTGGGACACCCGCACTGAAGCTTTCTTT.